Shown below are 13 T cell receptor beta chains from a single sample sequenced in a study of CD8+ T cells in alopecia areata. Extraction and reverse transcription of RNA yielded cDNA as the sequencing template. Sequencing used immunoSEQ multiplex PCR; TCRdb keeps in-frame clones, though not all of them. The repertoire holds some 110,000 clones, roughly three fifths seen once, with 12% in the top ten. Described treatment: oral pan-JAK inhibitor, 5-10 mg twice daily. This specimen was CD8+ T cells sorted from blood, taken at week 24, from a patient treated with tofacitinib. The receptors were gathered from a human donor with alopecia areata.

The chain joins TRBV27 to TRBJ2-2; no clear D gene. CDR1 and CDR2 from the germline V gene are MNHEY and SMNVEV (reference sequence). The CDR3 runs to 14 residues. V gave up 6 bases and J gave up 7 bases, with 15 bases separating them. The DNA for the CDR3 is TGTGCCAGCAGCTCCGGCGGTGTCGGCGGGGAGCTGTTTTTT. Translating it yields CASSSGGVGGELFF.

The V call is TRBV15, the J call TRBJ1-4, with 9 bases lining up with TRBD1. Germline assignment: CDR1 LNHNV and CDR2 YYDKDF (reference sequence). Trimming took 5 bases from V and 7 from J; bases not matched to a gene: 5. This CDR3 spans 14 amino acids. The CDR3: CATSAGQGREKLFF. The CDR3 DNA reads TGTGCCACCAGCGCTGGACAGGGGCGTGAAAAACTGTTTTTT.

This clone occurred a few times. The chain combines TRBV29-1 with TRBJ2-2; D unresolved. Germline V CDR1 and CDR2: SQVTM, ANQGSEA. This CDR3 has 15 amino acids. V lost 6 bases and J lost 4, with 18 bases in between. The CDR3 region is CSVESPTVSTGELFF. CDR3 in DNA: TGCAGCGTCGAGTCACCCACCGTTTCCACCGGGGAGCTGTTTTTT.

This clone occurred a few times. The chain carries TRBV25-1 and TRBJ1-2; 7 bases agree with TRBD1. Germline values: CDR1 MGHDK, CDR2 SYGVNS. Unmatched junction bases numbered 7, after V lost 2 bases and J lost 4 bases. This CDR3 has 15 amino acids. In DNA, the CDR3 is TGTGCCAGCAGTGAACGAGAAGGGGGCCTCTATGGCTACACCTTC. The encoded protein is CASSEREGGLYGYTF.

J is TRBJ1-2 and V is TRBV30; D is unresolved. The CDR3 is 14 amino acids. The V gene's germline CDR1 is GTSNPN and CDR2 SVGIG (reference sequence). The V gene lost 5 bases and the J gene lost 3 bases, with 16 bases spanning the gap. The DNA of the CDR3 is TGTGCCTGGTGCTGTGAGAGGGCGGACTATGGCTACACCTTC. Translation gives CAWCCERADYGYTF.

This chain joins TRBV12-5 and TRBJ1-5; no firm D call. V gave up 1 base and J gave up 7 bases, with 5 bases separating them. Germline-derived CDR1 and CDR2 are LGHNT and FRNRAP. This CDR3 has 12 residues. CDR3 DNA sequence: TGTGCTAGTGGTTTGGAGCCACAGCCCCAGCATTTT. Protein product: CASGLEPQPQHF. The full variable domain, rest sourced from reference TRBV12-5 and TRBJ1-5, is DARVTQTPRHKVTEMGQEVTMRCQPILGHNTVFWYRQTMMQGLELLAYFRNRAPLDDSGMPKDRFSAEMPDATLATLKIQPSEPRDSAVYFCASGLEPQPQHFGDGTRLSIL.

The chain employs TRBV6-4 and TRBJ2-6; D gene unclear. This CDR3 has 15 residues. The V end was cut by 3 bases, the J end by 0 bases, with 6 bases between. Looked up from germline, CDR1 is MRHNA and CDR2 is SNTAGT. The CDR3 DNA is TGTGCCAGCAGTGAAGACGGCTCTGGGGCCAACGTCCTGACTTTC. As protein: CASSEDGSGANVLTF.

This clone turned up a few times. The rearrangement links TRBV5-6 to TRBJ1-1; tentative D call: TRBD1 (6 bases). The CDR3 runs to 16 residues. Germline V CDR1 and CDR2: SGHDT, YYEEEE. V was pared by 3 bases and J by 0 bases, with 15 bases between. CDR3 DNA: TGTGCCAGCAGCTGGGGGGCGGAGACCATGAACACTGAAGCTTTCTTT. Protein: CASSWGAETMNTEAFF.

This clone has just one count. The chain is built from TRBV19 and TRBJ1-1, with D uncertain. This CDR3 comprises 16 residues. Trimming cost V 4 bases and J 5 bases, with 20 bases left between them. The germline V gene has CDR1 LNHDA and CDR2 SQIVND (reference sequence). The CDR3: CASSNLLRVGRTEAFF. CDR3 nucleotide sequence: TGTGCCAGTAGTAACTTGTTGAGGGTCGGAAGGACTGAAGCTTTCTTT.

The count of this clone is one. The chain joins TRBV18 to TRBJ1-2; unclear D gene. The germline gives CDR1 KGHSH, CDR2 LQKENI. The V end was cut by 0 bases, the J end by 8 bases, with 13 bases between. This CDR3 comprises 14 residues. CDR3 in DNA: TGTGCCAGCTCACCACCGCGCTGGGTCCAAGGCTACACCTTC. It encodes CASSPPRWVQGYTF.

In this sample, this clone turned up a few times. The rearrangement uses TRBV7-9 and TRBJ1-3, with a weak D call TRBD1 (6 bases). CDR3 length: 12 residues. V dropped 5 bases and J dropped 5 bases, with 7 bases sitting between them. From germline, CDR1 is SEHNR and CDR2 FQNEAQ (reference sequence). CDR3 amino acids: CASSGQRNTIYF. The CDR3 DNA reads as TGTGCCAGCAGCGGACAGAGAAACACCATATATTTT.

V is TRBV4-3 and J is TRBJ2-5; D possibly corresponds to TRBD2 (6 bases). The CDR3 loop spans 16 amino acids. V dropped 0 bases and J dropped 5 bases, with 16 bases sitting between them. CDR1 and CDR2 from the germline V gene are LGHNA and YSLEER. The CDR3 is CASSQEGGSGSETQYF. CDR3 nucleotides: TGCGCCAGCAGCCAAGAGGGGGGTTCCGGGTCCGAGACCCAGTACTTC.

This chain links TRBV6-4 with TRBJ2-5; 13 bases agree with TRBD2. The CDR3 consists of 15 residues. The V and J ends lost 4 bases and 5 bases, in that order; junction bases with no gene match: 4. Germline V gives CDR1 MRHNA, CDR2 SNTAGT. CDR3 residues: CASSALAGGVETQYF. CDR3 nucleotides: TGTGCCAGCAGTGCACTAGCGGGGGGGGTGGAGACCCAGTACTTC.